This TCR beta chain was captured by sequencing in a study of T-cell memory formation after mild COVID-19. Study-wide context: TCR clusters largely stayed donor specific.

Whole-study results and caveats: Some responding clones appeared in pre-infection memory, suggesting cross-reactive memory joined. Shrinking CD4+ clones resided mostly in CM and EM, and CD8+ ones in EMRA.

This CDR3 is 14 amino acids long. With 5 bases removed from V and 3 bases from J, the gap between germline ends came to 13 bases. Per germline, CDR1 MNHNS and CDR2 SASEGT. On this clonotype: The antigen is undetermined.

MiXCR, run by TCRdb on the 5' RACE reads, gives a single entry per CDR3 protein. The table includes 250,000 to 350,000 distinct CDR3 sequences, roughly an eighth detected once. The V and J genes are TRBV6-1 and TRBJ2-5; D tentatively fits TRBD1 or TRBD2 (7 bases each). The TCR comes from a man aged 18 to 29 who had mild COVID-19 (a few samples of this study predate the infection). Cell type and time point are not known. Sequences were obtained from PBMCs or a T cell subset sorted from them (not recorded which). This chain's CDR3 is CASSSGGAEETQYF. The DNA of the CDR3 is TGTGCCAGCAGTTCAGGGGGGGCTGAAGAGACCCAGTACTTC.